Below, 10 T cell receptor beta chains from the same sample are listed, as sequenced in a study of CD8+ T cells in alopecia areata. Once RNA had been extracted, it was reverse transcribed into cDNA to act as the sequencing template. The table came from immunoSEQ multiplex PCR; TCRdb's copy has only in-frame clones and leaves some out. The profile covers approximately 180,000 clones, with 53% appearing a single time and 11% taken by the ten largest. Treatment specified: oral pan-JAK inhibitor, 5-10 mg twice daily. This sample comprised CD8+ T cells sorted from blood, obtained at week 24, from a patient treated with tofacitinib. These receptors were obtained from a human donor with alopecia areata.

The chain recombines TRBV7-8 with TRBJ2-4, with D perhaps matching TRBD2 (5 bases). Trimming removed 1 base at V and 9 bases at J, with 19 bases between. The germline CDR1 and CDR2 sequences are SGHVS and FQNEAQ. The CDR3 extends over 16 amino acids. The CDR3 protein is CASSLDARPPRGIQYF. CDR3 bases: TGTGCCAGCAGCTTAGATGCGCGGCCCCCACGGGGCATTCAGTACTTC.

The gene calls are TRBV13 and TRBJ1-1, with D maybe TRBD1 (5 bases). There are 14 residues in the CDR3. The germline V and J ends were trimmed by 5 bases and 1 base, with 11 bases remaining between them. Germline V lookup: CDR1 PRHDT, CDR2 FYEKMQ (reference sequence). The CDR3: CASSLGPSNTEAFF. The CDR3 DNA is TGTGCCAGCAGCCTGGGGCCCTCGAACACTGAAGCTTTCTTT.

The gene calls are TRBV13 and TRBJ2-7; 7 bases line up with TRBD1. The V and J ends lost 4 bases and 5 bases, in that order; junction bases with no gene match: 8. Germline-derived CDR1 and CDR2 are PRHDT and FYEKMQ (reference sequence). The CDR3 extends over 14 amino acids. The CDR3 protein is CASSSTGVANEQYF. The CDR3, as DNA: TGTGCCAGCAGCTCTACAGGGGTAGCCAACGAGCAGTACTTC.

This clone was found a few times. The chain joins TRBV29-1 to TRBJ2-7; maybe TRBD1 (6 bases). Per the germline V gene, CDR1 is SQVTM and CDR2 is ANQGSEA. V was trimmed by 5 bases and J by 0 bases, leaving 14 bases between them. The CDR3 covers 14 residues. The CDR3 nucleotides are TGCAGCGTTTTTGGAGGACAGCGCTCCTACGAGCAGTACTTC. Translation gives CSVFGGQRSYEQYF.

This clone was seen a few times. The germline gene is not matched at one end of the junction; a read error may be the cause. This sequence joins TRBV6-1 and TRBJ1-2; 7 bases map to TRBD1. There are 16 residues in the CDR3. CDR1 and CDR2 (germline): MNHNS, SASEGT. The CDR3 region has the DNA TGTGCCAGCAGGGAAGAAGGGACAGCAAGTAACTATGGCTACACCTTC. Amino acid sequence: CASREEGTASNYGYTF.

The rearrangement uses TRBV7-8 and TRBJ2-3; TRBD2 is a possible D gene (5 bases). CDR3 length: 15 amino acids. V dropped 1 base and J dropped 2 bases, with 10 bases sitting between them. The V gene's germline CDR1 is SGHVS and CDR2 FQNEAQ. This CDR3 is CASSLVPSITDTQYF. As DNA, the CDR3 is TGTGCCAGCAGCTTAGTCCCTAGCATCACAGATACGCAGTATTTT. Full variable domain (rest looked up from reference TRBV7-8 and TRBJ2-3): GAGVSQSPRYKVAKRGQDVALRCDPISGHVSLFWYQQALGQGPEFLTYFQNEAQLDKSGLPSDRFFAERPEGSVSTLKIQRTQQEDSAVYLCASSLVPSITDTQYFGPGTRLTVL.

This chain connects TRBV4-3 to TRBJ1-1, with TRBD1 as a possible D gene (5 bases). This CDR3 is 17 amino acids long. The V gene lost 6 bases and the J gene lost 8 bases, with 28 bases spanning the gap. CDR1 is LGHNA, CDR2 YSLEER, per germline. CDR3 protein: CASRANGGEYNTQEAFF. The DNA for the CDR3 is TGCGCCAGCAGAGCAAACGGAGGGGAATATAACACCCAAGAAGCTTTCTTT.

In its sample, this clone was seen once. Here the CDR3 reads CASSLRQGTEAFF. The CDR3 coding sequence is TGTGCCAGCAGCCTAAGACAGGGCACTGAAGCTTTCTTT. The chain couples TRBV9 to TRBJ1-1; 7 bases align to TRBD1. Germline V gene lookup returns CDR1 SGDLS and CDR2 YYNGEE. V dropped 4 bases and J dropped 4; count of bases not matched to a gene: 4. This CDR3 spans 13 amino acids.

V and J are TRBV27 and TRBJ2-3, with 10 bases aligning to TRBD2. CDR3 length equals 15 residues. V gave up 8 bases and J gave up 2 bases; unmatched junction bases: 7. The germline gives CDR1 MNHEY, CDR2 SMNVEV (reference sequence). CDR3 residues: CASRQRGGNTDTQYF. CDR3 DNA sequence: TGTGCCAGCCGCCAGCGGGGGGGGAACACAGATACGCAGTATTTT.

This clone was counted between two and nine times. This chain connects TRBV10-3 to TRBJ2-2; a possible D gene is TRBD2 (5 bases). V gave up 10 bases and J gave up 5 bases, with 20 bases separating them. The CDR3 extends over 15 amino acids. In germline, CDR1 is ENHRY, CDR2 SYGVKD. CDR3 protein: CASTTWGDGTGELFF. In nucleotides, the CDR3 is TGTGCCAGCACGACTTGGGGAGATGGAACCGGGGAGCTGTTTTTT.